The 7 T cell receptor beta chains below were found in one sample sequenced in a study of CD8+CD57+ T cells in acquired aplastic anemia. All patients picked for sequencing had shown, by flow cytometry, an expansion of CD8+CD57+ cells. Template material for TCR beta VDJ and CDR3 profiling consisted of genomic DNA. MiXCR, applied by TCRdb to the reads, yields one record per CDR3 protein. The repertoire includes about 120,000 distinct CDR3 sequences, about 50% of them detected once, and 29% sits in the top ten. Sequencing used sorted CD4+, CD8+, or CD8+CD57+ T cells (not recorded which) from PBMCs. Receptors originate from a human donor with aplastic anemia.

The CDR3 protein is CSARPRKTSTDTQYF. DNA for the CDR3: TGCAGTGCTAGGCCCAGAAAGACTAGCACAGATACGCAGTATTTT. The genes are TRBV20-1 and TRBJ2-3; no clear D gene. Germline CDR1 is DFQATT and CDR2 is SNEGSKA (reference sequence). This CDR3 comprises 15 residues. V was cut by 3 bases and J by 0 bases, with 13 bases left in between.

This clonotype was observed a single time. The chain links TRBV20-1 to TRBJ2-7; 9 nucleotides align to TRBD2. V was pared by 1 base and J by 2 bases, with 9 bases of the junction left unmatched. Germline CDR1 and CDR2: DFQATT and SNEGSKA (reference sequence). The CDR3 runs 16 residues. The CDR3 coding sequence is TGCAGTGCTAGAGGCCTAGCGGGGCCGGTCCCCTACGAGCAGTACTTC. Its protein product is CSARGLAGPVPYEQYF.

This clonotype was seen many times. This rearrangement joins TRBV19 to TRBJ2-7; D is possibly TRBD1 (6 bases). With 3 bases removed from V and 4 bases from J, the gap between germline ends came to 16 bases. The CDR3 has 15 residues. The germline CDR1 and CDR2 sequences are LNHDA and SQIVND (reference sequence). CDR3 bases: TGTGCCAGTAGTATTGGCCAGGGGATATTTTACGAGCAGTACTTC. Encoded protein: CASSIGQGIFYEQYF.

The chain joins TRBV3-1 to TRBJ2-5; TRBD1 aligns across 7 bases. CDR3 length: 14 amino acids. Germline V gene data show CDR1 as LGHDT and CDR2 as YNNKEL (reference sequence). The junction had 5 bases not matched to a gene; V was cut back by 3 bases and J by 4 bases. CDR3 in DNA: TGTGCCAGCAGCCAGGTAGGGGGCGCAGAGACCCAGTACTTC. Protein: CASSQVGGAETQYF.

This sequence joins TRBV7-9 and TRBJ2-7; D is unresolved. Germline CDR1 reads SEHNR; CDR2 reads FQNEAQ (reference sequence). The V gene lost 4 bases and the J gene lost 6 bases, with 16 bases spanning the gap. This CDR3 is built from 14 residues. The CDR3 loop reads CASSSSPMGAEQYF. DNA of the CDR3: TGTGCCAGCAGCTCATCCCCCATGGGTGCCGAGCAGTACTTC.

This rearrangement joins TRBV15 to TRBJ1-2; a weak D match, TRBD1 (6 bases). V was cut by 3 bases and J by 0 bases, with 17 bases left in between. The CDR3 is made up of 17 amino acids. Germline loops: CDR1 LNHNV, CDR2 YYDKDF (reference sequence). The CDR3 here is CATSSSPRTEANYGYTF. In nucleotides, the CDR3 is TGTGCCACCAGCAGTTCCCCTAGGACAGAAGCTAACTATGGCTACACCTTC.

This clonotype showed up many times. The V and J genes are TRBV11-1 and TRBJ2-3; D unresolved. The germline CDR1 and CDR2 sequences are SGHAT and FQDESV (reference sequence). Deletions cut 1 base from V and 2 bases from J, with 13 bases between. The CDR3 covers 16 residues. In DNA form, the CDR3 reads TGTGCCAGCAGCTTAGATGATGGCCAGCACACAGATACGCAGTATTTT. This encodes CASSLDDGQHTDTQYF.